This TCR beta chain was identified during a study of beta chain features in type 1 diabetes. Whole-study findings and limits: The VDJ junctions of type 1 diabetes patients carried fewer insertions and more deletions. HLA effects on TCRB rearrangement stayed unresolved here. Sequencing used cDNA, and cells with high TCR expression could therefore be over-represented.

About this clone itself: Its antigen is unidentified.

The V end was cut by 6 bases, the J end by 5 bases, with 17 bases between. Germline CDR1 is SNHLY and CDR2 is FYNNEI. There are 14 residues in the CDR3. The entirety of the isolated RNA underwent reverse transcription, so expressed TCRB transcripts were sequenced. Sequencing of naive, central memory and regulatory T cell samples gave an average of about 3.7 million reads. TCRdb keeps only in-frame clones here, not all; method: immunoSEQ multiplex PCR. This table has about 260,000 clones, under 70% appearing once. The chain couples TRBV2 to TRBJ2-7; perhaps TRBD1 as D (6 bases). Material: naive CD4+ T cells from blood. This TCR was sampled from a man between 25 and 39 years old in good health. The CDR3 bases are TGTGCCAGCAGGAGGGGACAAGGGTTCAACGAGCAGTACTTC. Translating gives CASRRGQGFNEQYF.